The 17 T cell receptor beta chains presented below share a single source sample, sequenced in a study of T cells in Graves' hyperthyroidism and ophthalmopathy. It was RNA transcripts that yielded the amplified TCR beta CDR3 regions. The primer set for the first-round RT-PCR of the TCR CDR3 was HTBI. A single record per CDR3 protein comes from TCRdb applying MiXCR to the multiplex PCR reads. The table lists about 740,000 distinct CDR3 sequences, 13% to 15% of them singletons. Sample: blood. The receptors derive from a young woman with Graves' hyperthyroidism.

CDR3 nucleotide sequence: TGTGCCAGCAGTTATCCCCCCGGGGGCTCCTACGAGCAGTACTTC. It encodes CASSYPPGGSYEQYF. The gene calls are TRBV6-1 and TRBJ2-7, with D perhaps matching TRBD2 (6 bases). CDR3 size: 15 residues. CDR1 and CDR2 (germline): MNHNS, SASEGT. The ends were cut back, 5 bases at V and 0 bases at J, with 14 bases in the middle.

Written as DNA, the CDR3 is TGTGCCAGCAGCCTAGGGACAGCAATCTACGAGCAGTACTTC. Its translation is CASSLGTAIYEQYF. The chain recombines TRBV5-4 with TRBJ2-7; 7 bases line up with TRBD1. The germline gives CDR1 SGHNT, CDR2 YYREEE (reference sequence). The CDR3 extends over 14 amino acids. Losses at the gene ends were 4 bases for V and 3 bases for J; bases not matched to a gene: 7.

In this sample, this clonotype turned up once. The rearrangement joins TRBV4-1 to TRBJ2-3, with 11 bases that match TRBD1. Judging by the DNA end, TRBJ1-5 fits better; the J call may be wrong. Germline CDR1 reads MGHRA; CDR2 reads YSYEKL. The CDR3 loop spans 17 amino acids. CDR3 loop: CASRRGTGGVFTDTQHF. CDR3 nucleotides: TGCGCCAGCAGGCGAGGGACAGGGGGAGTTTTCACAGATACGCAGCATTTT.

This clonotype was counted many times. The CDR3 region is CSAKMRLVPPYNEQFF. CDR3 in DNA: TGCAGTGCGAAGATGCGACTAGTCCCTCCCTACAATGAGCAGTTCTTC. The J gene is TRBJ2-1, the V gene TRBV20-1; perhaps TRBD2 as D (6 bases). The germline V gene has CDR1 DFQATT and CDR2 SNEGSKA (reference sequence). CDR3 length equals 16 residues. Trimming shortened V by 6 bases and J by 2 bases, and 20 bases separated the two germline ends.

This clonotype came up many times. This chain joins TRBV10-3 and TRBJ2-1; possible D gene TRBD2, 5 bases. CDR1 ENHRY and CDR2 SYGVKD come from the germline V gene. V lost 2 bases to trimming and J lost 7 bases, with 9 bases between them. CDR3 length: 13 amino acids. The DNA for the CDR3 is TGTGCCATCAGTGAGGTTAGCGTAAATGAGCAGTTCTTC. Residues: CAISEVSVNEQFF.

Of note for this clonotype: A far larger clone is off by one base, so a read error is likely. The chain carries TRBV7-2 and TRBJ2-1; no firm D call. Matching the DNA end better, TRBJ2-7 makes the J call doubtful. Germline CDR1 is SGHTA and CDR2 is FQGNSA. This CDR3 is 12 amino acids long. The CDR3 DNA reads TGTGCCAGCAGCTTAACAAACAATGAGCAGTACTTC. It encodes CASSLTNNEQYF.

There are a few counts of this clonotype. The chain is built from TRBV19 and TRBJ2-2; D call uncertain. CDR3 length: 13 residues. V lost 5 bases and J lost 5, with 9 bases in between. Germline V gene sequence: CDR1 LNHDA, CDR2 SQIVND (reference sequence). The CDR3 here is CASSAGGTGELFF. The CDR3 region has the DNA TGTGCCAGTAGTGCAGGCGGTACCGGGGAGCTGTTTTTT. Full variable domain (rest looked up from reference TRBV19 and TRBJ2-2): DGGITQSPKYLFRKEGQNVTLSCEQNLNHDAMYWYRQDPGQGLRLIYYSQIVNDFQKGDIAEGYSVSREKKESFPLTVTSAQKNPTAFYLCASSAGGTGELFFGEGSRLTVL.

This clonotype has at least ten counts. The chain has TRBV24-1 and TRBJ1-1; D may be TRBD1 (5 bases). This CDR3 spans 13 amino acids. The V end was cut by 7 bases, the J end by 3 bases, with 11 bases between. CDR1 and CDR2 from the germline V gene are KGHDR and SFDVKD. This chain's CDR3 is CATRPGIDTEAFF. DNA for the CDR3: TGTGCCACCAGGCCAGGGATTGACACTGAAGCTTTCTTT.

The CDR3 DNA follows: TGTGCCACCAGTGATTGGAGGGGCAATCAGCCCCAGCATTTT. This translates into CATSDWRGNQPQHF. The chain couples TRBV24-1 to TRBJ1-5; D ambiguous. Germline V gene data show CDR1 as KGHDR and CDR2 as SFDVKD. Trimming removed 2 bases from V and 2 bases from J, with 6 bases in between. The CDR3 consists of 14 residues.

The rearrangement joins TRBV30 to TRBJ2-6; D is undetermined. The CDR3 has 17 residues. Trimming shortened V by 5 bases and J by 0 bases, and 17 bases separated the two germline ends. Germline assignment: CDR1 GTSNPN and CDR2 SVGIG (reference sequence). The CDR3 spells CAWAKLPTYSGANVLTF. CDR3 nucleotide sequence: TGTGCCTGGGCCAAACTACCAACCTACTCTGGGGCCAACGTCCTGACTTTC.

The sample holds many counts of this clonotype. DNA of the CDR3: TGCAGTGGGAGACTAGCGGGTTGGGGTGAGCAGTTCTTC. Amino acid sequence: CSGRLAGWGEQFF. J is TRBJ2-1 and V is TRBV20-1; 10 bases agree with TRBD2. The CDR3 is 13 residues long. With V trimmed by 7 bases and J by 9 bases, 9 bases remained unmatched. The germline gives CDR1 DFQATT, CDR2 SNEGSKA (reference sequence).

This clonotype has a handful of counts. The chain carries TRBV15 and TRBJ1-3; no reliable D call. The CDR3 spans 14 residues. V lost 5 bases and J 6 bases, leaving 14 bases between the germline ends. CDR1 and CDR2 (germline): LNHNV, YYDKDF (reference sequence). The CDR3, as DNA: TGTGCCACCAGCCCGGCAGGCACCCTAAACACCATATATTTT. Protein sequence: CATSPAGTLNTIYF.

This clonotype was observed many times. This chain joins TRBV28 and TRBJ1-2, with 10 nucleotides matching TRBD1. The germline CDR1 and CDR2 sequences are MDHEN and SYDVKM. The CDR3 spans 14 residues. The ends lost 6 bases at V and 4 bases at J; junction bases unmatched: 5. CDR3 amino acids: CASRGRDRGYGYTF. DNA of the CDR3: TGTGCCAGCAGGGGCCGGGACAGGGGCTATGGCTACACCTTC.

This clonotype was seen ten or more times. The gene calls are TRBV4-1 and TRBJ1-5, with a weak D call TRBD1 (6 bases). V was trimmed by 1 base and J by 4 bases, leaving 17 bases between them. This CDR3 has 17 amino acids. Germline V CDR1 and CDR2: MGHRA, YSYEKL. In nucleotides, the CDR3 is TGCGCCAGCAGCCAAGTTCAGGGGATAAAGAGGAATCAGCCCCAGCATTTT. Its translation is CASSQVQGIKRNQPQHF.

CDR3 residues: CASSSLAGVIYNEQFF. CDR3 nucleotide sequence: TGTGCCAGCAGCTCTCTAGCGGGAGTGATTTACAATGAGCAGTTCTTC. The chain couples TRBV7-6 to TRBJ2-1, with TRBD2 identical over 10 bases. The CDR3 runs 16 residues. The V segment lost 4 bases and the J segment 4 bases; nucleotides outside the gene matches: 7. Germline V CDR1 and CDR2: SGHVS, FNYEAQ.

This clonotype was recorded many times. The chain combines TRBV30 with TRBJ1-4; tentatively, D is TRBD1 (5 bases). V was pared by 4 bases and J by 8 bases, with 17 bases between. This CDR3 region has 14 residues. Germline CDR1 is GTSNPN and CDR2 is SVGIG (reference sequence). The CDR3 nucleotides read TGTGCCTGGAACCGCGGAGGGACTTCCGAAAAACTGTTTTTT. Protein product: CAWNRGGTSEKLFF.

This clonotype appeared many times. The genes are TRBV6-5 and TRBJ1-1; perhaps TRBD1 as D (5 bases). Germline-derived CDR1 and CDR2 are MNHEY and SVGAGI. The V end was cut by 3 bases, the J end by 6 bases, with 14 bases between. The CDR3 sequence is 14 residues long. The CDR3 loop reads CASSYRWGAAEAFF. The CDR3 DNA reads TGTGCCAGCAGTTATCGATGGGGCGCGGCTGAAGCTTTCTTT.